Below, 30 T cell receptor beta chains from the same sample are listed, as sequenced in a study of T cells in Graves' hyperthyroidism and ophthalmopathy. TCR beta CDR3 sequences were amplified from RNA transcripts. HTBI primers drove first-round RT-PCR of the TCR CDR3. In TCRdb, the multiplex PCR reads were re-called with MiXCR into one record per CDR3 protein. Among more than 350,000 distinct CDR3 sequences listed, about a sixth were seen once. The sample taken for sequencing was blood. These receptors were obtained from a woman in her twenties or thirties with Graves' hyperthyroidism that later progressed to Graves' ophthalmopathy.

Ten or more counts support this clonotype. This chain joins TRBV6-2 or TRBV6-3 and TRBJ2-7; D is unresolved. The CDR3 consists of 13 residues. Trimming shortened V by 3 bases and J by 3 bases, and 9 bases separated the two germline ends. The V gene's germline CDR1 is MNHEY and CDR2 SVGEGT. The CDR3 spells CASSYGGNYEQYF. CDR3 bases: TGTGCCAGCAGTTATGGCGGCAACTACGAGCAGTACTTC.

This clonotype was observed many times. This chain connects TRBV30 to TRBJ1-4; perhaps TRBD1 as D (6 bases). V was trimmed by 4 bases and J by 8 bases, leaving 17 bases between them. Looked up from germline, CDR1 is GTSNPN and CDR2 is SVGIG (reference sequence). The CDR3 is made up of 14 amino acids. CDR3 loop: CAWTPQVRGEKLFF. The CDR3 DNA is TGTGCCTGGACGCCGCAGGTTAGGGGGGAAAAACTGTTTTTT.

This clonotype was counted only a few times. The rearrangement links TRBV15 to TRBJ1-5, with D unclear. The germline gives CDR1 LNHNV, CDR2 YYDKDF (reference sequence). V shed 0 bases and J shed 9 bases, with 15 bases lying between them. This CDR3 is 15 amino acids long. In DNA form, the CDR3 reads TGTGCCACCAGCAGAGATAGGGCCCCTTTAGGGCCCCAGCATTTT. Residues: CATSRDRAPLGPQHF.

This chain connects TRBV7-9 to TRBJ1-4, with D uncertain. The CDR3 contains 17 residues. V lost 1 base to trimming and J lost 4 bases, with 16 bases between them. Looked up from germline, CDR1 is SEHNR and CDR2 is FQNEAQ (reference sequence). The CDR3 here is CASSLEVGGPINEKLFF. The CDR3, as DNA: TGTGCCAGCAGCTTAGAGGTTGGAGGGCCTATTAATGAAAAACTGTTTTTT. Variable domain in full (rest from reference TRBV7-9 and TRBJ1-4): DTGVSQNPRHKITKRGQNVTFRCDPISEHNRLYWYRQTLGQGPEFLTYFQNEAQLEKSRLLSDRFSAERPKGSFSTLEIQRTEQGDSAMYLCASSLEVGGPINEKLFFGSGTQLSVL.

This clonotype was counted between two and nine times. This chain joins TRBV6-5 and TRBJ2-7; 7 positions match TRBD1. CDR3 length: 13 amino acids. Trimming cost V 0 bases and J 6 bases; bases outside gene matches: 2. Germline lookup yields CDR1 MNHEY and CDR2 SVGAGI. DNA for the CDR3: TGTGCCAGCAGTTACTCGACAGGGACCGAGCAGTACTTC. Translating gives CASSYSTGTEQYF.

The chain has TRBV30 and TRBJ1-2; D not resolved. The germline V gene has CDR1 GTSNPN and CDR2 SVGIG (reference sequence). The V end lost 1 base, the J end lost 8 bases, and 8 bases lay between the germline ends. This CDR3 region has 11 residues. The CDR3 loop is CAWSGSRGYTF. DNA for the CDR3: TGTGCCTGGAGTGGGTCTCGGGGCTACACCTTC. The full variable domain, rest sourced from reference TRBV30 and TRBJ1-2, is SQTIHQWPATLVQPVGSPLSLECTVEGTSNPNLYWYRQAAGRGLQLLFYSVGIGQISSEVPQNLSASRPQDRQFILSSKKLLLSDSGFYLCAWSGSRGYTFGSGTRLTVV.

This clonotype has ten or more counts. The chain employs TRBV5-1 and TRBJ2-3; no clear D gene. Between the trimmed V and J ends, which lost 0 bases and 0 bases, there was a span of 8 bases. The CDR3 contains 15 residues. The germline gives CDR1 SGHRS, CDR2 YFSETQ. In DNA form, the CDR3 reads TGCGCCAGCAGCTTGGTAGCTTCTAGCACAGATACGCAGTATTTT. Translation: CASSLVASSTDTQYF.

This clonotype was seen a few times. The gene calls are TRBV6-1 and TRBJ2-1; 9 positions agree with TRBD1. Per the germline V gene, CDR1 is MNHNS and CDR2 is SASEGT. J was trimmed by 6 bases and V by 4 bases; bases with no gene match: 7. The CDR3 contains 15 residues. CDR3 protein: CASSAGTGLGNEQFF. The CDR3 region has the DNA TGTGCCAGCAGTGCCGGGACAGGGTTAGGCAATGAGCAGTTCTTC.

The rearrangement links TRBV6-5 to TRBJ1-6; TRBD1 might be the D (6 bases). V was pared by 0 bases and J by 0 bases, with 18 bases between. Germline-derived CDR1 and CDR2 are MNHEY and SVGAGI. The CDR3 is 20 residues long. CDR3 sequence (DNA): TGTGCCAGCAGTTACTCCCCCCAGGGGAGGGTTAGCTCCTATAATTCACCCCTCCACTTT. Translation: CASSYSPQGRVSSYNSPLHF.

This clonotype was counted many times. The rearrangement uses TRBV5-1 and TRBJ2-7; TRBD1 is a possible D gene (7 bases). CDR1 SGHRS and CDR2 YFSETQ come from the germline V gene. The CDR3 is made up of 14 amino acids. V was clipped by 3 bases and J by 4 bases, with 14 bases between them. CDR3 nucleotide sequence: TGCGCCAGCAGCTCCCGGGCAGGGGGGTACGAGCAGTACTTC. Protein product: CASSSRAGGYEQYF.

Many counts were recorded for this clonotype. V is TRBV2 and J is TRBJ2-7; no reliable D call. The V end was cut by 1 base, the J end by 1 base, with 5 bases between. CDR1 is SNHLY, CDR2 FYNNEI, per germline. The length of the CDR3 is 13 residues. This CDR3 reads CASSEDGSYEQYF. CDR3 sequence (DNA): TGTGCCAGCAGTGAAGACGGATCCTACGAGCAGTACTTC.

The J gene is TRBJ2-7, the V gene TRBV9, with D maybe TRBD1 (6 bases). The CDR3 contains 13 residues. V was clipped by 0 bases and J by 7 bases, with 11 bases between them. CDR1 and CDR2 from the germline V gene are SGDLS and YYNGEE. CDR3 loop: CASSVEVRGEQYF. The CDR3 nucleotides are TGTGCCAGCAGCGTAGAGGTGAGGGGGGAGCAGTACTTC.

This chain uses TRBV5-1 with TRBJ2-3; a possible D gene is TRBD2 (6 bases). This CDR3 is 17 amino acids long. V lost 0 bases and J lost 4, with 18 bases in between. CDR1 SGHRS and CDR2 YFSETQ come from the germline V gene. The CDR3 nucleotides are TGCGCCAGCAGCTTGGTGGGAGCGCGGGAAGTCCCAGATACGCAGTATTTT. Translated: CASSLVGAREVPDTQYF.

The chain carries TRBV18 and TRBJ2-3; the D is unclear. Germline lookup yields CDR1 KGHSH and CDR2 LQKENI. The length of the CDR3 is 15 residues. The V end lost 3 bases, the J end lost 1 base, and 11 bases lay between the germline ends. The CDR3 reads CASSPNLLGTDTQYF. The CDR3, as DNA: TGTGCCAGCTCACCTAACCTCCTGGGCACAGATACGCAGTATTTT.

This clonotype was seen only a few times. The CDR3 region is CSAPTGWNLGNIQYF. The CDR3 nucleotides read TGCAGTGCTCCGACAGGGTGGAATCTCGGAAACATTCAGTACTTC. This sequence joins TRBV20-1 and TRBJ2-4; 7 nucleotides align to TRBD1. Germline V gene lookup returns CDR1 DFQATT and CDR2 SNEGSKA (reference sequence). This CDR3 is 15 amino acids long. Trimming at V came to 5 bases and at J to 6 bases, leaving 13 bases not matched to a gene.

This clonotype was seen at least ten times. The chain uses TRBV6-5 and TRBJ2-1, with TRBD1 identical over 9 bases. This CDR3 region has 16 residues. Germline V gene lookup returns CDR1 MNHEY and CDR2 SVGAGI. The trim removed 2 bases at V and 7 bases at J, leaving 9 bases unmatched. This CDR3 is CASSYRGLDRGNEQFF. The CDR3 coding sequence is TGTGCCAGCAGTTACCGGGGGCTGGACAGGGGAAATGAGCAGTTCTTC.

The chain couples TRBV3-1 to TRBJ2-3; D call uncertain. V lost 8 bases, J lost 0 bases, and 12 bases lay in between. Germline CDR1 is LGHDT and CDR2 is YNNKEL (reference sequence). This CDR3 is 14 amino acids long. Here the CDR3 DNA reads TGTGCCAGCCAGCAAACTTCTAGCACAGATACGCAGTATTTT. This codes for CASQQTSSTDTQYF.

This chain connects TRBV30 to TRBJ2-5; tentative D call: TRBD1 (5 bases). The germline V and J ends were trimmed by 4 bases and 5 bases, with 17 bases remaining between them. Germline values: CDR1 GTSNPN, CDR2 SVGIG (reference sequence). CDR3 length: 14 residues. CDR3 sequence (DNA): TGTGCCTGGAAAGACAGAGGCCCTCGCGAGACCCAGTACTTC. Residues: CAWKDRGPRETQYF.

The chain joins TRBV3-1 to TRBJ2-7, with 8 bases matching TRBD1. The length of the CDR3 is 17 residues. Per the germline V gene, CDR1 is LGHDT and CDR2 is YNNKEL (reference sequence). V gave up 3 bases and J gave up 5 bases; unmatched junction bases: 15. The CDR3 DNA reads TGTGCCAGCAGCCATCACGTTTGGCCAGGGGGCACACACGAGCAGTACTTC. It is translated as CASSHHVWPGGTHEQYF.

In its sample, this clonotype was seen a few times. The chain has TRBV6-1 and TRBJ1-2, with D hard to call. Trimming removed 8 bases from V and 4 bases from J, with 17 bases in between. The germline gives CDR1 MNHNS, CDR2 SASEGT. The CDR3 runs 14 residues. In nucleotides, the CDR3 is TGTGCCAGCGCCCGGACGGGTTCCGGCTATGGCTACACCTTC. This gives the protein CASARTGSGYGYTF.

The chain joins TRBV12-3 or TRBV12-4 to TRBJ2-1; D gene ambiguous. Trimming left V 3 bases short and J 12 bases short, with 12 bases between. The CDR3 spans 12 residues. CDR3 nucleotide sequence: TGTGCCAGCAGTTTCTCCTTAGTGGGGCAGTTCTTC. It codes for CASSFSLVGQFF.

This clonotype was seen at least ten times. This rearrangement joins TRBV12-3 or TRBV12-4 to TRBJ1-1; a weak D match, TRBD1 (5 bases). The length of the CDR3 is 13 residues. V was clipped by 3 bases and J by 7 bases, with 12 bases between them. The CDR3 sequence: CASSFSGLVEAFF. The CDR3 nucleotides read TGTGCCAGCAGTTTTTCAGGGCTTGTTGAAGCTTTCTTT.

This clonotype appeared many times. The CDR3 region is CASSEPTGSYNEQFF. The CDR3 DNA reads as TGTGCCAGCAGCGAACCGACAGGGTCCTACAATGAGCAGTTCTTC. The rearrangement joins TRBV13 to TRBJ2-1, with 7 bases matching TRBD1. The CDR3 contains 15 residues. Germline V gene sequence: CDR1 PRHDT, CDR2 FYEKMQ (reference sequence). V was pared by 5 bases and J by 1 base, with 5 bases of the junction left unmatched.

In its sample, this clonotype was seen a few times. The rearrangement uses TRBV6-2 or TRBV6-3 and TRBJ2-1, with TRBD2 identical over 8 bases. Losses at the gene ends were 11 bases for V and 8 bases for J; bases not matched to a gene: 14. This CDR3 is built from 14 residues. Germline values: CDR1 MNHEY, CDR2 SVGEGT. DNA of the CDR3: TGTGCCGGCATTCCAACGGGGGGGCCAGATGAGCAGTTCTTC. It is translated as CAGIPTGGPDEQFF.

This clonotype was counted once. Since a much larger clone is just one base distant, this may be a read error. The chain combines TRBV7-2 with TRBJ2-3, with D unresolved. CDR1 is SGHTA, CDR2 FQGNSA, per germline. The CDR3 extends over 13 amino acids. Trimming took off 6 bases at V and 2 bases at J, with 9 bases between the two ends. The chain's CDR3 is CASSYWDTDTQYF. The CDR3 coding sequence is TGTGCCAGCAGTTATTGGGACACAGATACGCAGTATTTT.

This clonotype has ten or more counts. V usage is TRBV2 and J usage is TRBJ2-3; 7 nucleotides match TRBD1. Germline assignment: CDR1 SNHLY and CDR2 FYNNEI. CDR3 size: 16 residues. J lost 0 bases, V lost 4 bases, and 7 bases had no gene match. The CDR3 DNA follows: TGTGCCAGCAGTGGGGACAGAGAAACTAGCACAGATACGCAGTATTTT. It encodes CASSGDRETSTDTQYF.

This clonotype was detected only a few times. Germline and junction disagree at one end, which may indicate a read error. The V call is TRBV7-2, the J call TRBJ2-7; D unresolved. Germline V gene sequence: CDR1 SGHTA, CDR2 FQGNSA. This CDR3 has 11 residues. The CDR3 coding sequence is TGTGCCAGCAGCTTATGGCCAGCAGTCAACTTC. Residues: CASSLWPAVNF.

About this clonotype itself: This clone may be a read error of a much larger clone one base away. The chain recombines TRBV20-1 with TRBJ2-3; 9 bases align to TRBD2. Germline loops: CDR1 DFQATT, CDR2 SNEGSKA (reference sequence). Trimming removed 1 base from V and 4 bases from J; junction bases left unmatched: 6. The CDR3 length is 15 residues. CDR3 loop: CSARAAGGSADTQYF. The CDR3 DNA reads as TGCAGTGCTAGAGCGGCGGGAGGGTCCGCAGATACGCAGTATTTT.

This clonotype was found many times. The rearrangement uses TRBV10-2 and TRBJ1-5; D call uncertain. CDR1 and CDR2 from the germline V gene are WSHSY and SAAADI. The CDR3 is made up of 14 amino acids. V dropped 1 base and J dropped 6 bases, with 10 bases sitting between them. DNA for the CDR3: TGCGCCAGCAGTGAGTGGTCAGGTAGTCAGCCCCAGCATTTT. It specifies CASSEWSGSQPQHF.

Concerning this clonotype itself: One end of the junction fails to match germline, which may point to a read error. The V call is TRBV19, the J call TRBJ2-5; no clear D gene. The CDR3 is 15 residues long. Germline V gives CDR1 LNHDA, CDR2 SQIVND (reference sequence). The CDR3 protein is CTSSIYGDEQETQYF. In DNA form, the CDR3 reads TGTACCAGTAGTATTTATGGAGACGAACAAGAGACCCAGTACTTC.